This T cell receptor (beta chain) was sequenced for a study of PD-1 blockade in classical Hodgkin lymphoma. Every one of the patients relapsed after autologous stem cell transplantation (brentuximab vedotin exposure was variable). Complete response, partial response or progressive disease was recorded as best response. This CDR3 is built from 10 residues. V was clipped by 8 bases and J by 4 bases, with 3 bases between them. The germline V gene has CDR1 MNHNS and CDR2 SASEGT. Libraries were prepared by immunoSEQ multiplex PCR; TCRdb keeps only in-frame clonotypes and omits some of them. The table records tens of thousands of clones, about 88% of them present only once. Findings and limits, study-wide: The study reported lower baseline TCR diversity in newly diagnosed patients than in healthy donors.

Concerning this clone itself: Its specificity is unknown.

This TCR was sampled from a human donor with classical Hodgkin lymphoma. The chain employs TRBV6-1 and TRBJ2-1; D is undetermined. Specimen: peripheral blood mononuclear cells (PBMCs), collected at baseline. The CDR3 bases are TGTGCCAGCCAATACAATGAGCAGTTCTTC. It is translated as CASQYNEQFF.